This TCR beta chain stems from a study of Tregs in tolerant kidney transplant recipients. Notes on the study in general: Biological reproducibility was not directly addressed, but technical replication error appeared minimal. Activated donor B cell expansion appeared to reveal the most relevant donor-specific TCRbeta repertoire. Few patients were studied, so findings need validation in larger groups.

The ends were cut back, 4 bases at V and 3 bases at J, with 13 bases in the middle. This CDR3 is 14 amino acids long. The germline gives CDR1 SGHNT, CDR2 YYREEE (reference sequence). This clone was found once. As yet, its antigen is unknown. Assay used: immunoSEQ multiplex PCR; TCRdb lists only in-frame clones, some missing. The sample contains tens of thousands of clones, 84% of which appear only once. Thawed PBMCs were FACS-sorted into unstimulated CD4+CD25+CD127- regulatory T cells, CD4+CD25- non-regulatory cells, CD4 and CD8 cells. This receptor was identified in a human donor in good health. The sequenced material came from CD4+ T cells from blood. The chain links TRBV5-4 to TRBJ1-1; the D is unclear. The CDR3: CASSPWGAYTEAFF. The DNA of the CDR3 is TGTGCCAGCAGCCCTTGGGGAGCCTACACTGAAGCTTTCTTT.